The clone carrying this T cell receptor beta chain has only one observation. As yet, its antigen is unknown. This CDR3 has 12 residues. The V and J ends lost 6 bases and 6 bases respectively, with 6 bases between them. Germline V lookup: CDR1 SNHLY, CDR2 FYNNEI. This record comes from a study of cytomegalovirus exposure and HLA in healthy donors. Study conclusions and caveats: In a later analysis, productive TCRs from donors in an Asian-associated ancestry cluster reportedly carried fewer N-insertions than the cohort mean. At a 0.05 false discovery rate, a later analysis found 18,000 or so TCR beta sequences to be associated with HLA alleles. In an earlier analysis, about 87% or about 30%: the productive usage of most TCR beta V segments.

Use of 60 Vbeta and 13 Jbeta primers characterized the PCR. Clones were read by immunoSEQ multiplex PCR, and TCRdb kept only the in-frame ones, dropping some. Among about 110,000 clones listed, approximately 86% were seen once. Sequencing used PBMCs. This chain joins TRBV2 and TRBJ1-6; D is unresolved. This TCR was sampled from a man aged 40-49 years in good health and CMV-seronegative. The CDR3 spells CASRPSNSPLHF. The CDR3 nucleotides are TGTGCCAGCAGACCCAGTAATTCACCCCTCCACTTT. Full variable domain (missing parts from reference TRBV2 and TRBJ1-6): EPEVTQTPSHQVTQMGQEVILRCVPISNHLYFYWYRQILGQKVEFLVSFYNNEISEKSEIFDDQFSVERPDGSNFTLKIRSTKLEDSAMYFCASRPSNSPLHFGNGTRLTVT.